The 17 T cell receptor beta chains in this list originate from one sample, sequenced in a study of T cells in Graves' hyperthyroidism and ophthalmopathy. RNA transcripts were the template for amplifying TCR beta CDR3 regions. Initially, a first-round RT-PCR of the TCR CDR3 employed the HTBI primer set. Each CDR3 protein gets one entry after TCRdb re-called the multiplex PCR reads with MiXCR. The sample lists 300,000 to 400,000 distinct CDR3 sequences; roughly 18% were seen once. The material sequenced was blood. The receptor source for this set is a man aged 18 to 29 with Graves' ophthalmopathy.

The CDR3 protein is CASTHRGASTDTQYF. In DNA form, the CDR3 reads TGTGCCAGCACCCACAGGGGGGCTAGCACAGATACGCAGTATTTT. The gene calls are TRBV28 and TRBJ2-3, with TRBD1 matching 8 bases. The CDR3 totals 15 residues. The germline CDR1 and CDR2 sequences are MDHEN and SYDVKM. The V segment lost 7 bases and the J segment 0 bases; nucleotides outside the gene matches: 6.

This clonotype has more than one count but fewer than ten. The chain combines TRBV5-1 with TRBJ2-5; 7 bases agree with TRBD1. Germline trimming cut 7 bases from V and 5 bases from J; bases unmatched to any gene: 5. CDR3 length: 12 residues. From germline, CDR1 is SGHRS and CDR2 YFSETQ. CDR3 protein: CASRDSGETQYF. In DNA, the CDR3 is TGCGCCAGCCGGGACAGTGGGGAGACCCAGTACTTC.

The V gene is TRBV27, the J gene TRBJ1-4, with D possibly TRBD1 on 5 matching bases. Germline CDR1 MNHEY, CDR2 SMNVEV (reference sequence). V lost 6 bases and J 12 bases, leaving 14 bases between the germline ends. There are 12 residues in the CDR3. The CDR3 reads CASRRGLQQLFF. Here the CDR3 DNA reads TGTGCCAGCAGAAGGGGCCTCCAGCAACTGTTTTTT. Combining the CDR3 with reference TRBV27 and TRBJ1-4 gives the whole variable domain EAQVTQNPRYLITVTGKKLTVTCSQNMNHEYMSWYRQDPGLGLRQIYYSMNVEVTDKGDVPEGYKVSRKEKRNFPLILESPSPNQTSLYFCASRRGLQQLFFGSGTQLSVL.

Comment on this clonotype: An end of the junction differs from the germline gene, which may be a read error. J is TRBJ1-1 and V is TRBV10-2; D is unclear. The CDR3 extends over 13 amino acids. From germline, CDR1 is WSHSY and CDR2 SAAADI. CDR3 in DNA: TGCGCCAGCGGTGAGCAGCCCTGGGTTGAAGCTTTCTTT. Translation gives CASGEQPWVEAFF.

This clonotype was observed at least ten times. The J gene is TRBJ2-4, the V gene TRBV28; weak D call: TRBD2 (5 bases). Looked up from germline, CDR1 is MDHEN and CDR2 is SYDVKM. Trimming shortened V by 3 bases and J by 9 bases, and 12 bases separated the two germline ends. CDR3 length: 13 amino acids. CDR3 region: CASSFGKGAIQYF. The CDR3 DNA sequence: TGTGCCAGCAGTTTTGGGAAGGGAGCCATTCAGTACTTC. Full variable domain (missing parts from reference TRBV28 and TRBJ2-4): DVKVTQSSRYLVKRTGEKVFLECVQDMDHENMFWYRQDPGLGLRLIYFSYDVKMKEKGDIPEGYSVSREKKERFSLILESASTNQTSMYLCASSFGKGAIQYFGAGTRLSVL.

This clonotype was picked up many times. The chain uses TRBV12-3 or TRBV12-4 and TRBJ1-5; a weak D match, TRBD1 (5 bases). V lost 4 bases, J lost 7 bases, and 11 bases lay in between. The CDR3 runs 13 residues. The chain's CDR3 is CASSSGGSQPQHF. The CDR3 nucleotides read TGTGCCAGCAGTTCGGGGGGTTCACAGCCCCAGCATTTT.

This clonotype was counted only a few times. The CDR3 loop is CASSMLDRDGETQYF. The DNA for the CDR3 is TGTGCCAGTAGTATGTTGGACAGGGACGGGGAGACCCAGTACTTC. V and J are TRBV19 and TRBJ2-5, with 8 bases identical to TRBD1. There are 15 residues in the CDR3. The V segment lost 3 bases and the J segment 5 bases; nucleotides outside the gene matches: 8. CDR1 and CDR2 (germline): LNHDA, SQIVND (reference sequence).

In this sample, this clonotype turned up a few times. V and J are TRBV19 and TRBJ2-7; TRBD1 is a possible D gene (5 bases). Germline CDR1 LNHDA, CDR2 SQIVND (reference sequence). Trimming removed 2 bases at V and 6 bases at J, with 23 bases between. CDR3 size: 17 residues. The DNA of the CDR3 is TGTGCCAGTAGTATAATATCTTCGGACACGACCACGATCGAGCAGTACTTC. Its translation: CASSIISSDTTTIEQYF.

This chain uses TRBV24-1 with TRBJ1-1, with 9 bases fitting TRBD1. Germline CDR1 reads KGHDR; CDR2 reads SFDVKD. V was pared by 7 bases and J by 7 bases, with 0 bases of the junction left unmatched. The CDR3 has 11 amino acids. The CDR3 spells CATRGQGEAFF. Written as DNA, the CDR3 is TGTGCCACCAGGGGACAGGGTGAAGCTTTCTTT.

At least ten counts were recorded for this clonotype. At one end the junction does not follow the germline gene, possibly because of a read error. The chain combines TRBV5-1 with TRBJ2-7; 9 bases align to TRBD1. The CDR3 is made up of 14 amino acids. Per the germline V gene, CDR1 is SGHRS and CDR2 is YFSETQ. The CDR3 coding sequence is TGTGCCAGCAGCTTGTCGGGACAGGGCTACGAGCAGTACTTC. Translating gives CASSLSGQGYEQYF.

This clonotype occurred many times. CDR3 nucleotide sequence: TGTGCCAGCAGCCACTCGGGGGAGACCCAGTACTTC. This encodes CASSHSGETQYF. This chain joins TRBV3-1 and TRBJ2-5, with D possibly TRBD2 on 5 matching bases. CDR3 size: 12 residues. Trimming cost V 3 bases and J 5 bases, with 7 bases left between them. Germline lookup yields CDR1 LGHDT and CDR2 YNNKEL (reference sequence).

This clonotype was observed at least ten times. This chain uses TRBV6-6 with TRBJ2-7; D may correspond to TRBD1 or TRBD2 (6 bases each). The germline V and J ends were trimmed by 0 bases and 3 bases, with 12 bases remaining between them. The CDR3 spans 15 residues. In germline, CDR1 is MNHNY, CDR2 SVGAGI (reference sequence). Here the CDR3 DNA reads TGTGCCAGCAGTTACTCGACGGGGGCCGGCTACGAGCAGTACTTC. As protein: CASSYSTGAGYEQYF.

This clonotype was counted ten times or more. CDR3 amino acids: CASRRGPGEKLFF. CDR3 sequence (DNA): TGTGCTTCGAGGCGGGGACCTGGGGAAAAACTGTTTTTT. The chain carries TRBV7-8 and TRBJ1-4, with a tentative D call TRBD1 (5 bases). This CDR3 is built from 13 residues. Germline V lookup: CDR1 SGHVS, CDR2 FQNEAQ.

The rearrangement joins TRBV24-1 to TRBJ1-1; weak D call: TRBD1 (5 bases). CDR3 length equals 13 residues. With 3 bases removed from V and 7 bases from J, the gap between germline ends came to 11 bases. CDR1 and CDR2 from the germline V gene are KGHDR and SFDVKD. The CDR3, as DNA: TGTGCCACCAGTGATCCCCTGGGGCATGAAGCTTTCTTT. Translating it yields CATSDPLGHEAFF.

The DNA for the CDR3 is TGCGCCAGCAGCCCTCAGGGGTCAGTAAAGAACACTGAAGCTTTCTTT. This sequence encodes CASSPQGSVKNTEAFF. The chain carries TRBV4-1 and TRBJ1-1; weak D call: TRBD1 (6 bases). The germline CDR1 and CDR2 sequences are MGHRA and YSYEKL. V lost 4 bases to trimming and J lost 1 base, with 16 bases between them. CDR3 length equals 16 residues.

V and J are TRBV24-1 and TRBJ2-2; no clear D gene. The germline CDR1 and CDR2 sequences are KGHDR and SFDVKD. Trimming removed 4 bases from V and 5 bases from J, with 13 bases in between. The CDR3 is made up of 15 amino acids. The CDR3 region is CATSDPGLVTGELFF. CDR3 DNA: TGTGCCACCAGTGACCCGGGCCTGGTTACCGGGGAGCTGTTTTTT.

This clonotype was observed many times. The rearrangement uses TRBV20-1 and TRBJ2-5, with 8 bases that match TRBD2. Germline CDR1 reads DFQATT; CDR2 reads SNEGSKA (reference sequence). CDR3 length: 16 residues. The V and J ends lost 1 base and 4 bases, in that order; junction bases with no gene match: 11. In DNA, the CDR3 is TGCAGTGCTAGAGTTAACTCGCTAGCGGGTTTAGAGACCCAGTACTTC. This encodes CSARVNSLAGLETQYF.